The rows below give T cell receptor beta chains drawn from one sample of a study of blood T cell repertoires in COVID-19. Generated by immunoSEQ multiplex PCR, the TCRdb table keeps only in-frame clones and is missing some. The table includes roughly 140,000 clones, 79% detected once. Sample: peripheral blood. These receptors came from a middle-aged man with active or convalescent COVID-19. The CDR3 runs from the conserved cysteine through the conserved F or W. The order of the fields is V gene, D gene, clone size, J gene, CDR3 protein, CDR3 DNA. A D gene is named only where the DNA matches it firmly. Size values are once, few and many counts, or a class for expanded clones, and some rows have none.

TRBV6-1	TRBD1	few	TRBJ1-1	CASSESGGYRAFF	TGTGCCAGCAGTGAGTCAGGGGGTTACCGAGCTTTCTTT
TRBV10-3	-	-	TRBJ1-5	CASSTGTQPQHF	TGTGCCAGCAGTACAGGTACTCAGCCCCAGCATTTT
TRBV30	TRBD2	-	TRBJ2-7	CAWTQVSGRYEQYF	TGTGCCTGGACCCAGGTTAGCGGGAGATACGAGCAGTACTTC
TRBV7-9	TRBD1	-	TRBJ1-6	CASSLPGQAELF	TGTGCCAGCAGCTTGCCGGGACAGGCGGAGTTATTT
TRBV6-5	TRBD1	-	TRBJ2-1	CASSPGQVLNEQFF	TGTGCCAGCAGCCCCGGACAGGTTTTGAATGAGCAGTTCTTC
TRBV6-5	TRBD1	-	TRBJ2-1	CASSSQGGQGNNEQFF	TGTGCCAGCAGTTCCCAGGGTGGACAGGGCAACAATGAGCAGTTCTTC
TRBV28	-	-	TRBJ2-3	CASSLPMTADTSSLHTDTQYF	TGTGCCAGCAGTTTGCCCATGACAGCCGATACCTCATCCCTCCACACAGATACGCAGTATTTT
TRBV28	-	-	TRBJ2-3	CASRSLGWTDTQYF	TGTGCCAGCAGATCCCTAGGATGGACAGATACGCAGTATTTT
TRBV7-2	TRBD1	-	TRBJ2-3	CASSIPGQGTDTQYF	TGTGCCAGCAGCATACCGGGACAGGGCACAGATACGCAGTATTTT
TRBV7-7	TRBD1	-	TRBJ2-5	CASSPGTGGETQYF	TGTGCTAGCAGCCCGGGGACAGGGGGTGAGACCCAGTACTTC
TRBV28	-	-	TRBJ1-1	CASSSELLVSSFF	TGTGCCAGCAGTTCCGAACTCCTGGTATCATCTTTCTTT
TRBV19	TRBD2	once	TRBJ2-7	CASSITSGAYEQYF	TGTGCCAGTAGTATAACGAGCGGGGCCTACGAGCAGTACTTC